This TCR beta chain was identified in a study of early T cells in non-severe SARS-CoV-2 infection. Study background: The authors sequenced bulk RNA from unsorted whole blood, leaving chains unpaired. Overall study results and limits: Using VDJdb, the matching emphasized anti-spike CD8 responses while missing private and CD4 specificities.

At least ten counts were recorded for this clonotype. The antigen remains unidentified. Germline V gene data show CDR1 as DFQATT and CDR2 as SNEGSKA (reference sequence). The CDR3 length is 16 residues. Germline trimming cut 2 bases from V and 2 bases from J; bases unmatched to any gene: 7. cDNA molecules, individually, were tagged with unique molecular identifiers. MiXCR, run by TCRdb on the 5' RACE reads, gives a single entry per CDR3 protein. The sample holds approximately 69,000 distinct CDR3 sequences, around a tenth seen once. This receptor was identified in an adult who was a healthcare worker with PCR-confirmed SARS-CoV-2 infection or an uninfected control (not recorded which). Input material: whole blood. The chain is built from TRBV20-1 and TRBJ2-3; 10 positions match TRBD2. The CDR3 reads CSARKGLAEHTDTQYF. The DNA for the CDR3 is TGCAGTGCTAGAAAAGGACTAGCGGAGCACACAGATACGCAGTATTTT.